The 16 T cell receptor beta chains given below trace back to one sample, sequenced in a study of breast tumors, draining lymph nodes, adjacent tissues. MiXCR was run by TCRdb on the multiplex PCR reads, yielding one entry per CDR3 protein. The sample comprises 200,000 to 250,000 distinct CDR3 sequences, less than 40% of which are singletons, and about 3.3% rests with the top ten. Breast cancer patients provided tissue from their axillary draining lymph nodes. Sequencing was performed on axillary lymph node tissue. The source is a female donor with breast cancer. Some clones in this sample may be carry-over from other donors' samples.

This clonotype was detected ten times or more. The chain employs TRBV11-2 and TRBJ1-2; D might be TRBD1 (5 bases). CDR3 length equals 17 residues. CDR1 SGHAT and CDR2 FQNNGV come from the germline V gene. Trimming cost V 5 bases and J 0 bases, with 19 bases left between them. The CDR3, as DNA: TGTGCCAGCAGCCCCTCCCAGGCCGGGACTGCTAACTATGGCTACACCTTC. The encoded protein is CASSPSQAGTANYGYTF.

This clonotype was detected once. The chain joins TRBV2 to TRBJ1-6; D is unclear. Looked up from germline, CDR1 is SNHLY and CDR2 is FYNNEI. The CDR3 runs to 13 residues. V was clipped by 1 base and J by 9 bases, with 7 bases between them. CDR3 residues: CASSEDGGSPLHF. The CDR3 region has the DNA TGTGCCAGCAGTGAAGATGGTGGTTCACCCCTCCACTTT. Full variable domain (rest looked up from reference TRBV2 and TRBJ1-6): EPEVTQTPSHQVTQMGQEVILRCVPISNHLYFYWYRQILGQKVEFLVSFYNNEISEKSEIFDDQFSVERPDGSNFTLKIRSTKLEDSAMYFCASSEDGGSPLHFGNGTRLTVT.

On this clonotype: A read error may produce the germline difference seen at one junction end. The chain employs TRBV2 and TRBJ1-4; D call uncertain. Per the germline V gene, CDR1 is SNHLY and CDR2 is FYNNEI. The CDR3 runs 12 residues. This chain's CDR3 is CASSDPPEKLYF. The CDR3 DNA reads TGCGCCAGCAGTGATCCACCTGAAAAACTGTATTTT.

Points on this clonotype: A much larger clone lies one base from this, so it may be a read error. DNA of the CDR3: TGTGCCAGCAGTCACAAAGACAGGGTGGTCTCACCCCTCCACTTT. Translation: CASSHKDRVVSPLHF. The rearrangement uses TRBV6-1 and TRBJ1-6; the match to TRBD1 covers 7 bases. Germline values: CDR1 MNHNS, CDR2 SASEGT. The CDR3 has 15 residues. V gave up 5 bases and J gave up 10 bases; unmatched junction bases: 11.

In its sample, this clonotype was seen many times. Here the CDR3 DNA reads TGCAGTGCTAGAGAGGGCCTAGCTCCCAATGAGCAGTTCTTC. Protein sequence: CSAREGLAPNEQFF. The chain employs TRBV20-1 and TRBJ2-1; perhaps TRBD2 as D (5 bases). Trimming left V 0 bases short and J 6 bases short, with 12 bases between. From germline, CDR1 is DFQATT and CDR2 SNEGSKA (reference sequence). The length of the CDR3 is 14 residues.

This clonotype was seen only a few times. The gene calls are TRBV2 and TRBJ1-1, with D maybe TRBD1 (6 bases). The CDR3 is 15 amino acids. Germline V gene lookup returns CDR1 SNHLY and CDR2 FYNNEI. V was pared by 0 bases and J by 1 base, with 9 bases between. CDR3 amino acids: CASSEASRGNTEAFF. CDR3 coding DNA: TGTGCCAGCAGTGAAGCGTCCAGGGGGAACACTGAAGCTTTCTTT.

In the case of this clonotype: Just one base apart from a much larger clone, this may be a read error. The chain has TRBV11-2 and TRBJ2-3, with TRBD1 as a possible D gene (5 bases). Germline CDR1 reads SGHAT; CDR2 reads FQNNGV. This CDR3 is built from 14 residues. CDR3 residues: CAGSLGVRSDTQYF. In DNA, the CDR3 is TGTGCCGGCAGCTTAGGGGTGAGGTCGGATACGCAGTATTTT.

The gene calls are TRBV25-1 and TRBJ1-2; TRBD1 agrees at 12 bases. The CDR3 runs to 21 residues. CDR1 MGHDK and CDR2 SYGVNS come from the germline V gene. V was clipped by 4 bases and J by 5 bases; unmatched bases: 23. This CDR3 is CASSASDSPKPGQGARYGYTF. DNA for the CDR3: TGTGCCAGCAGTGCCTCGGACAGTCCGAAGCCGGGACAGGGGGCGCGATATGGCTACACCTTC.

This clonotype occurred a few times. The chain has TRBV9 and TRBJ2-3, with 10 bases fitting TRBD1. V lost 4 bases and J lost 0; bases outside the gene matches: 14. CDR3 size: 19 residues. The germline V gene has CDR1 SGDLS and CDR2 YYNGEE. The CDR3 coding sequence is TGTGCCAGCAGCCCTCGGGGGACAGGGGCTAGATCTAGCACAGATACGCAGTATTTT. It encodes CASSPRGTGARSSTDTQYF. Based on the CDR3 plus reference TRBV9 and TRBJ2-3, the full variable domain is DSGVTQTPKHLITATGQRVTLRCSPRSGDLSVYWYQQSLDQGLQFLIQYYNGEERAKGNILERFSAQQFPDLHSELNLSSLELGDSALYFCASSPRGTGARSSTDTQYFGPGTRLTVL.

This clonotype was observed at least ten times. The CDR3 nucleotides are TGTGCCAGCAGCTTAGTGGGCTCCTACAATGAGCAGTTCTTC. Amino acids: CASSLVGSYNEQFF. The chain employs TRBV7-9 and TRBJ2-1; no clear D gene. Germline lookup yields CDR1 SEHNR and CDR2 FQNEAQ (reference sequence). Trimming removed 1 base from V and 0 bases from J, with 4 bases in between. This CDR3 contains 14 residues.

There are a few counts of this clonotype. The rearrangement uses TRBV5-8 and TRBJ2-2; D ambiguous. Germline V gene sequence: CDR1 SGHTS, CDR2 YDEGEE. V was pared by 1 base and J by 3 bases, with 4 bases between. This CDR3 comprises 13 residues. CDR3: CASSLHYTGELFF. The CDR3, as DNA: TGTGCCAGCAGCTTGCATTACACCGGGGAGCTGTTTTTT. The complete variable domain, with remaining parts taken from reference TRBV5-8 and TRBJ2-2, reads EAGVTQSPTHLIKTRGQQATLRCSPISGHTSVYWYQQALGLGLQFLLWYDEGEERNRGNFPPRFSGRQFPNYSSELNVNALELEDSALYLCASSLHYTGELFFGEGSRLTVL.

This clonotype was seen ten or more times. The chain uses TRBV19 and TRBJ2-1; D is unclear. The V gene's germline CDR1 is LNHDA and CDR2 SQIVND (reference sequence). The length of the CDR3 is 13 residues. Trimming cost V 5 bases and J 6 bases, with 11 bases left between them. CDR3 in amino acids: CASSRQAPNEQFF. CDR3 in DNA: TGTGCCAGTAGTCGGCAGGCCCCCAATGAGCAGTTCTTC.

This clonotype was detected once. V gene TRBV7-2 combines with J gene TRBJ2-3; possibly TRBD1 for D (6 bases). The V and J ends lost 4 bases and 11 bases respectively, with 25 bases between them. CDR3 size: 16 residues. Germline V CDR1 and CDR2: SGHTA, FQGNSA. The chain's CDR3 is CASSSPPGHRAIEQYF. The CDR3 coding sequence is TGTGCCAGCAGCTCCCCCCCGGGACACCGGGCCATTGAGCAGTATTTT.

This clonotype was detected ten times or more. The chain employs TRBV20-1 and TRBJ1-3, with 7 bases identical to TRBD1. J gave up 2 bases and V 0 bases, and 4 bases lay outside the gene matches. The CDR3 totals 15 residues. CDR1 DFQATT and CDR2 SNEGSKA come from the germline V gene (reference sequence). The CDR3 loop is CSAREGGIAGNTIYF. The CDR3 DNA reads TGCAGTGCTAGAGAAGGGGGCATCGCTGGAAACACCATATATTTT.

V usage is TRBV6-4 and J usage is TRBJ1-6, with D possibly TRBD1 on 5 matching bases. CDR1 and CDR2 (germline): MRHNA, SNTAGT. Trimming stripped 6 bases from V and 12 bases from J, with 21 bases between. CDR3 size: 15 residues. This CDR3 is CASRAGTSGRGPLHF. CDR3 bases: TGTGCCAGCAGGGCTGGGACTAGCGGGCGCGGACCCCTCCACTTT.

The chain combines TRBV5-1 with TRBJ2-3; TRBD2 matches 15 bases. Germline V gene lookup returns CDR1 SGHRS and CDR2 YFSETQ. The V segment lost 4 bases and the J segment 6 bases; nucleotides outside the gene matches: 6. The CDR3 totals 16 residues. The CDR3 DNA reads TGCGCCAGCAGCGGGGGACTAGCGGGAGGATCGGATACGCAGTATTTT. It yields the protein CASSGGLAGGSDTQYF.